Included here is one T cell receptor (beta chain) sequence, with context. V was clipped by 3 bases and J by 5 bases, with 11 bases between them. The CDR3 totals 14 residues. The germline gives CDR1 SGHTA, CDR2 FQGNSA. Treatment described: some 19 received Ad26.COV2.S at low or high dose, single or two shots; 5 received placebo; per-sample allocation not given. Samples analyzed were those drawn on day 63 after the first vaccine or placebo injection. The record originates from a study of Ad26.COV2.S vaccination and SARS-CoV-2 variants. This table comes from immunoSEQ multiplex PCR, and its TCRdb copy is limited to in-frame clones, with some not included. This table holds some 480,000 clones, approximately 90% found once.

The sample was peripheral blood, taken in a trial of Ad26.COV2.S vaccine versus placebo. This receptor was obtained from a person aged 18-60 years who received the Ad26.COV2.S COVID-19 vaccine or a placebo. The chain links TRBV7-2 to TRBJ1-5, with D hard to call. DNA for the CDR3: TGTGCCAGCAGCTTGTATGCTGCTGATCAGCCCCAGCATTTT. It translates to CASSLYAADQPQHF.